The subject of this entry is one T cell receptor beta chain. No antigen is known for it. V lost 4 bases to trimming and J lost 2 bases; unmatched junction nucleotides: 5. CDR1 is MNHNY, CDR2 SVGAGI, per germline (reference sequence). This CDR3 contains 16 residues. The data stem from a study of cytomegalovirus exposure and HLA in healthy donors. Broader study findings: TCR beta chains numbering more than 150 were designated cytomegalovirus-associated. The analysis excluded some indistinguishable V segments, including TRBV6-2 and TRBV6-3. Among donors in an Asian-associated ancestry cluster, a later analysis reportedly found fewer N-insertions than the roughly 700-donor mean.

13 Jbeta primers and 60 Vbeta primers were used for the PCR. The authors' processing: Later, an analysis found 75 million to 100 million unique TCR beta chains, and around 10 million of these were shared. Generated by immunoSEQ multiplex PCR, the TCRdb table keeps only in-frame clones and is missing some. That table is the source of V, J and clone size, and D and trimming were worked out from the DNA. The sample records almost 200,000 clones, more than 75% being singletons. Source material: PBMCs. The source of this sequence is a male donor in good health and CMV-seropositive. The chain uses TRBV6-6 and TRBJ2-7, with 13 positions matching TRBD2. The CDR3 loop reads CASSSRLAGGTYEQYF. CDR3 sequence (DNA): TGTGCCAGCAGTTCTCGACTAGCGGGGGGTACCTACGAGCAGTACTTC.